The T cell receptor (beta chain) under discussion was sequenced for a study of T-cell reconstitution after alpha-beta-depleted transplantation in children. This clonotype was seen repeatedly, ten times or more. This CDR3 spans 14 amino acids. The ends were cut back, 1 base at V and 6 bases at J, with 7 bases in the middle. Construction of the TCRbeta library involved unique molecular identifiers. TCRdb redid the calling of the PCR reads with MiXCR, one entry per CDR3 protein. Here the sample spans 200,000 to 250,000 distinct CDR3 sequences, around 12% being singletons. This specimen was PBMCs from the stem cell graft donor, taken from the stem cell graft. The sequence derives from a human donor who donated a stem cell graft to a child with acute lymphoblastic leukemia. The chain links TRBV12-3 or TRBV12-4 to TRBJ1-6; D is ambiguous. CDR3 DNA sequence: TGTGCCAGCAGTTTAGGGCCGGGTAATTCACCCCTCCACTTT. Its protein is CASSLGPGNSPLHF.